This T cell receptor (beta chain) originates from a study of PD-1 blockade in classical Hodgkin lymphoma. Regarding the study as a whole: There remain no defined causes for the repertoire differences, which possibly reflect disease activity or prior therapy. Complete responders' baseline diversity resembled that of newly diagnosed patients. Diversity in CD4+ TCRs, unlike that measured in CD8+ TCRs, had risen significantly by C4D1.

Assay used: immunoSEQ multiplex PCR; TCRdb lists only in-frame clones, some missing. The profile shows 15,000 to 20,000 clones, roughly 65% of them singletons. Time point described: cycle 4 day 1 (C4D1), after more than five weeks of nivolumab. Each patient relapsed following autologous stem cell transplantation, and prior brentuximab vedotin exposure differed. Concerning this clone itself: The antigen remains undetermined.

Unmatched junction bases numbered 16, after V lost 7 bases and J lost 4 bases. Germline CDR1 SQVTM, CDR2 ANQGSEA. The CDR3 is made up of 16 amino acids. The sample in question was peripheral blood mononuclear cells (PBMCs), obtained before the fourth cycle of nivolumab. The V call is TRBV29-1, the J call TRBJ2-1; 7 nucleotides match TRBD2. The sequence derives from a human donor with classical Hodgkin lymphoma. The chain's CDR3 is CSATPKGLVQYNEQFF. The CDR3 DNA sequence: TGCAGCGCTACTCCCAAAGGACTAGTGCAGTACAATGAGCAGTTCTTC.